This T cell receptor (beta chain) was obtained from a study of early T cells in non-severe SARS-CoV-2 infection. TCRdb fed the 5' RACE reads into MiXCR, producing one record per CDR3 protein. The sample consists of tens of thousands of distinct CDR3 sequences, over 9.5% of them appearing once. This CDR3 has 14 residues. Germline lookup yields CDR1 LGHDT and CDR2 YNNKEL (reference sequence). V shed 4 bases and J 3 bases; nucleotides not matched to a gene: 6. This clonotype was sampled from an adult who was a healthcare worker with PCR-confirmed SARS-CoV-2 infection or an uninfected control (not recorded which). The V and J genes are TRBV3-1 and TRBJ2-7; 7 bases match TRBD1. The sequencing sample was made of whole blood. The CDR3 nucleotides read TGTGCCAGCAGCCGCCAGGGGGTGAGCTACGAGCAGTACTTC. Translating it yields CASSRQGVSYEQYF.